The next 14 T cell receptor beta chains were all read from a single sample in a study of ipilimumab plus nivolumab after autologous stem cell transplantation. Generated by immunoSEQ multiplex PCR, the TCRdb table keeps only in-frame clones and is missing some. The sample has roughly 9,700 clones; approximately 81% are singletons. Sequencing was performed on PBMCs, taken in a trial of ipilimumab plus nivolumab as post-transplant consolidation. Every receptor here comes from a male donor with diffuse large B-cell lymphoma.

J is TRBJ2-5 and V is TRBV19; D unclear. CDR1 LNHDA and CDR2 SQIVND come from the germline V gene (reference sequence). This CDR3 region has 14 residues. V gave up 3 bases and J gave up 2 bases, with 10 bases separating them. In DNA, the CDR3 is TGTGCCAGTAGTATTGGACGGAAACAAGAGACCCAGTACTTC. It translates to CASSIGRKQETQYF. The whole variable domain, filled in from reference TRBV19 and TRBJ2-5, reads DGGITQSPKYLFRKEGQNVTLSCEQNLNHDAMYWYRQDPGQGLRLIYYSQIVNDFQKGDIAEGYSVSREKKESFPLTVTSAQKNPTAFYLCASSIGRKQETQYFGPGTRLLVL.

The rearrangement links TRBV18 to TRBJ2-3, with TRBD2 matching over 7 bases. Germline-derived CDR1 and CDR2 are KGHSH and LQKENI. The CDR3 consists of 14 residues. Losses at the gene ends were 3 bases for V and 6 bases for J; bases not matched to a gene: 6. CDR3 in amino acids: CASSPKGGVDTQYF. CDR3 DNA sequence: TGTGCCAGCTCACCTAAGGGAGGGGTTGATACGCAGTATTTT.

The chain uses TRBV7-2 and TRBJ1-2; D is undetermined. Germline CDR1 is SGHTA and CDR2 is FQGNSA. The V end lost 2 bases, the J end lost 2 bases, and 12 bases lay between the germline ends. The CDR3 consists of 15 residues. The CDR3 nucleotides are TGTGCCAGCAGCTTACGCGAAGGACTGAACTATGGCTACACCTTC. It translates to CASSLREGLNYGYTF.

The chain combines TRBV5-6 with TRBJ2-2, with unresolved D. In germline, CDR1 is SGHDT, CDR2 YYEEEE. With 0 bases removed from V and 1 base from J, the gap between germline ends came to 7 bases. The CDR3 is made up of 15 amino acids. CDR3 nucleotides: TGTGCCAGCAGCTTGGTGGGCAAGAACACCGGGGAGCTGTTTTTT. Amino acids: CASSLVGKNTGELFF.

The CDR3 DNA reads as TGTGCCAGCAGATCCCGGGACAGTCGAAACGAGCAGTACTTC. It yields the protein CASRSRDSRNEQYF. The genes are TRBV5-5 and TRBJ2-7, with TRBD1 identical over 7 bases. The V gene's germline CDR1 is SGHKS and CDR2 YYEKEE (reference sequence). This CDR3 has 14 amino acids. V dropped 5 bases and J dropped 5; count of bases not matched to a gene: 10.

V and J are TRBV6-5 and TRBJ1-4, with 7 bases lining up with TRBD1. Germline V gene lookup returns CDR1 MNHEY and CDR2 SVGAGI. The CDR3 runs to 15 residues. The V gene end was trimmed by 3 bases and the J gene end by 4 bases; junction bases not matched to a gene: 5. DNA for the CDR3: TGTGCCAGCAGTTATGCAGGGACAGTTAATGAAAAACTGTTTTTT. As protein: CASSYAGTVNEKLFF.

The CDR3 here is CASSTGRYTEAFF. The CDR3 DNA reads TGTGCCAGTTCGACAGGGAGGTACACTGAAGCTTTCTTT. The V gene is TRBV18, the J gene TRBJ1-1; 7 bases match TRBD1. The germline V gene has CDR1 KGHSH and CDR2 LQKENI. The CDR3 length is 13 residues. Trimming cost V 9 bases and J 3 bases; bases outside gene matches: 7.

This CDR3 reads CASSPDLDKRVNEKLFF. CDR3 bases: TGCGCCAGCAGCCCAGACCTAGACAAGCGGGTTAATGAAAAACTGTTTTTT. The chain uses TRBV5-1 and TRBJ1-4; no clear D. CDR1 and CDR2 from the germline V gene are SGHRS and YFSETQ. Trimming removed 4 bases from V and 4 bases from J, with 20 bases in between. CDR3 length: 17 amino acids.

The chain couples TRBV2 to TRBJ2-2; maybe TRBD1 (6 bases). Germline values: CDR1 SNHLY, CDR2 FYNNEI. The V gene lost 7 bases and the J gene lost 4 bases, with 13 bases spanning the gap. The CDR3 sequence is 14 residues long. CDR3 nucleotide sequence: TGTGCCAGCATTGCCCAGGGGCCCACCGGGGAGCTGTTTTTT. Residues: CASIAQGPTGELFF.

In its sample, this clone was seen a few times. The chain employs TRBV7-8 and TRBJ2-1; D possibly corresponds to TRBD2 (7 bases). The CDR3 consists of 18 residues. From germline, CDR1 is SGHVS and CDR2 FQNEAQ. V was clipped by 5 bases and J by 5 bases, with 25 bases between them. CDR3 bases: TGTGCCAGCAGCAACCCTTCCCTCTTGGCGGGGGCCAACAATGAGCAGTTCTTC. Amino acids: CASSNPSLLAGANNEQFF. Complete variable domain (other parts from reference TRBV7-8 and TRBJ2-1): GAGVSQSPRYKVAKRGQDVALRCDPISGHVSLFWYQQALGQGPEFLTYFQNEAQLDKSGLPSDRFFAERPEGSVSTLKIQRTQQEDSAVYLCASSNPSLLAGANNEQFFGPGTRLTVL.

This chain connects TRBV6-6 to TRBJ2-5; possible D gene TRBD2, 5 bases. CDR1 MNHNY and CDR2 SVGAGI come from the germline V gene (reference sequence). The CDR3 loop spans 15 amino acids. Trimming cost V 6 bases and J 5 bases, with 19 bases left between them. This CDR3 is CASSRPRGMAETQYF. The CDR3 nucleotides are TGTGCCAGCAGCCGACCCCGAGGGATGGCTGAGACCCAGTACTTC.

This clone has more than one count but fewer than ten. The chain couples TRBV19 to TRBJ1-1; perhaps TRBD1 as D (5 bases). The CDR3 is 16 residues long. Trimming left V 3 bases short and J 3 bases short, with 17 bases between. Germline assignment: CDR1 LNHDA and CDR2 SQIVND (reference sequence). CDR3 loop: CASSILRGRGDTEAFF. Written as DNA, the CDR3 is TGTGCCAGTAGTATTTTGAGGGGCCGTGGGGACACTGAAGCTTTCTTT. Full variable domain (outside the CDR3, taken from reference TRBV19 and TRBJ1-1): DGGITQSPKYLFRKEGQNVTLSCEQNLNHDAMYWYRQDPGQGLRLIYYSQIVNDFQKGDIAEGYSVSREKKESFPLTVTSAQKNPTAFYLCASSILRGRGDTEAFFGQGTRLTVV.

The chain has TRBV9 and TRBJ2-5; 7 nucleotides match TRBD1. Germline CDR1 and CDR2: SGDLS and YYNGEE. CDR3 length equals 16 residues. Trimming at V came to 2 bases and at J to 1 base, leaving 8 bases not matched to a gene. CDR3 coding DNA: TGTGCCAGCAGCGTGACCACAGGGGACCTCCAAGAGACCCAGTACTTC. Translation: CASSVTTGDLQETQYF.

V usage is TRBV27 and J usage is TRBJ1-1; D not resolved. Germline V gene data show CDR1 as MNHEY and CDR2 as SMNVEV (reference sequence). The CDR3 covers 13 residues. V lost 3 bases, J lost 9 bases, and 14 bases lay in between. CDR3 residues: CASSLTIGLQAFF. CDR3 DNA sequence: TGTGCCAGCAGTTTGACTATTGGGCTTCAAGCTTTCTTT.